The sequence of this T cell receptor (beta chain) was determined in a study of naive and memory T cell subsets. Ten or more counts support this clonotype. Ligated cDNA underwent four rounds of PCR with nested alpha and beta constant region primers and SP2. Reverse transcription of blood and skin TCR RNA was primed at alpha and beta constant regions. TCRdb re-called the 5' RACE reads with MiXCR, one entry per CDR3 protein. Counted here are about 48,000 distinct CDR3 sequences, over 3.5% occurring once; the ten biggest clones make up 0.75% to 0.9%. A UMI-containing oligonucleotide was joined by 3' ligation to the TCR cDNA template. Adult healthy volunteers gave 2.5 ml peripheral blood for whole-blood RNA. Unsorted total RNA, about 1 to 1000 ng, was DNase treated before reverse transcription. Germline values: CDR1 KGHDR, CDR2 SFDVKD. The CDR3 length is 15 residues. Deletions cut 4 bases from V and 0 bases from J, with 6 bases between.

This receptor was obtained from a female donor in good health. The chain links TRBV24-1 to TRBJ2-6; no clear D gene. DNA for the CDR3: TGTGCCACCAGTGACCAAAGCTCTGGGGCCAACGTCCTGACTTTC. Residues: CATSDQSSGANVLTF.